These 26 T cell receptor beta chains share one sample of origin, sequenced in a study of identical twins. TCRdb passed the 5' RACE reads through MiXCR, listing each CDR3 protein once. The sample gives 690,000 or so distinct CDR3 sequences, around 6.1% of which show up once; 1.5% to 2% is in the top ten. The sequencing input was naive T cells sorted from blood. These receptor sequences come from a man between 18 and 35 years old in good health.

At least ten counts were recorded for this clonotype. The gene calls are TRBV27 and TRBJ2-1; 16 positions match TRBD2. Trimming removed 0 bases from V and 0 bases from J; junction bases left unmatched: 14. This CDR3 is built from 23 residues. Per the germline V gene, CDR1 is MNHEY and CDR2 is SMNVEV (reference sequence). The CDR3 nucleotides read TGTGCCAGCAGTTTATCCTATCAGCTGGTGGGACTAGCGGGGGGGACCTCCTACAATGAGCAGTTCTTC. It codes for CASSLSYQLVGLAGGTSYNEQFF.

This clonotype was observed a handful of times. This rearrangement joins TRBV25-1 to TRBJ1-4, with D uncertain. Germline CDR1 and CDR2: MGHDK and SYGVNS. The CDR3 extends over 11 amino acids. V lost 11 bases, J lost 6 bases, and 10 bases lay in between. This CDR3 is CASVGDEKLFF. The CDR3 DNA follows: TGTGCCTCCGTTGGGGATGAAAAACTGTTTTTT.

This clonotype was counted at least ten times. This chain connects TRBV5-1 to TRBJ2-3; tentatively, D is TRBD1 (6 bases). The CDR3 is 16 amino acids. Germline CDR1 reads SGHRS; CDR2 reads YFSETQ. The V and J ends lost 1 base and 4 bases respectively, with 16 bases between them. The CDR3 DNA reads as TGCGCCAGCAGCTTGCGTCCGAGCAGGGGTTCAGATACGCAGTATTTT. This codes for CASSLRPSRGSDTQYF. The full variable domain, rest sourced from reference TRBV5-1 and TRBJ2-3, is KAGVTQTPRYLIKTRGQQVTLSCSPISGHRSVSWYQQTPGQGLQFLFEYFSETQRNKGNFPGRFSGRQFSNSRSEMNVSTLELGDSALYLCASSLRPSRGSDTQYFGPGTRLTVL.

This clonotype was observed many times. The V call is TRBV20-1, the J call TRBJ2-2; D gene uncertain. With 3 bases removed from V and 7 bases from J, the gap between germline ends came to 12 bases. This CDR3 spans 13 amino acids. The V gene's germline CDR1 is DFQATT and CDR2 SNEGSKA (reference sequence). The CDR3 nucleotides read TGCAGTGCTAGCAACCCCCCCCTCGGGGAGCTGTTTTTT. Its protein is CSASNPPLGELFF.

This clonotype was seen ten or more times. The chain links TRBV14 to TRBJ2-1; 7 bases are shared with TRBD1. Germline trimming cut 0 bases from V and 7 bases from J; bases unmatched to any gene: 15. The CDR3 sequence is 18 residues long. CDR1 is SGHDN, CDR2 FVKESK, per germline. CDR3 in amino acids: CASSQDRKLTGWRNEQFF. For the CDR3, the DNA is TGTGCCAGCAGCCAAGATAGGAAGTTGACAGGGTGGAGGAATGAGCAGTTCTTC. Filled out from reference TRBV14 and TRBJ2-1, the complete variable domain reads EAGVTQFPSHSVIEKGQTVTLRCDPISGHDNLYWYRRVMGKEIKFLLHFVKESKQDESGMPNNRFLAERTGGTYSTLKVQPAELEDSGVYFCASSQDRKLTGWRNEQFFGPGTRLTVL.

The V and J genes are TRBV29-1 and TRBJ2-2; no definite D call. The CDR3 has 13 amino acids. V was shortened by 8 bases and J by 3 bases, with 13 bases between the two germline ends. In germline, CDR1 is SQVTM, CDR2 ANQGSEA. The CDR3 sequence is CSLRAPDTGELFF. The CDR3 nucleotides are TGCAGCCTACGCGCGCCGGACACCGGGGAGCTGTTTTTT.

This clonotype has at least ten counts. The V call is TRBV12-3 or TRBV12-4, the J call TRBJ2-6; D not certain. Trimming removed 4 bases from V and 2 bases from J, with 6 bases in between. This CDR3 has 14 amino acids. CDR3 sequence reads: CASSSVTGANVLTF. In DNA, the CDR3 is TGTGCCAGCAGTTCTGTAACTGGGGCCAACGTCCTGACTTTC.

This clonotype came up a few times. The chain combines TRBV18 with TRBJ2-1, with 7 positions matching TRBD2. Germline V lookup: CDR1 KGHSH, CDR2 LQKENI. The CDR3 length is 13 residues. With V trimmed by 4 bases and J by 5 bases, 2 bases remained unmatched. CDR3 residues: CASSRREDNEQFF. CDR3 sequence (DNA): TGTGCCAGCTCACGTCGGGAGGACAATGAGCAGTTCTTC.

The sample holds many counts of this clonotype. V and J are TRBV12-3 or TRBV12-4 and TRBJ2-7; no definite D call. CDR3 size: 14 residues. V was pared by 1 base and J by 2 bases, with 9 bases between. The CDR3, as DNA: TGTGCCAGCAGTTTAGAGTACGGTACCTACGAGCAGTACTTC. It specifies CASSLEYGTYEQYF.

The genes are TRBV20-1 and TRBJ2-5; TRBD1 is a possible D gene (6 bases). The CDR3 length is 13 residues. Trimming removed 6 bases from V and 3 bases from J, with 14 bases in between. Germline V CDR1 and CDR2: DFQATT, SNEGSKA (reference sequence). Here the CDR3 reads CSATKPGEETQYF. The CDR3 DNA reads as TGCAGTGCGACCAAGCCAGGGGAAGAGACCCAGTACTTC.

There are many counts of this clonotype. The CDR3 protein is CSARVPGGYSDTQYF. In nucleotides, the CDR3 is TGCAGTGCTAGAGTCCCGGGGGGATACTCTGATACGCAGTATTTT. The rearrangement joins TRBV20-1 to TRBJ2-3, with 7 bases lining up with TRBD2. Germline CDR1 reads DFQATT; CDR2 reads SNEGSKA (reference sequence). After removal of 1 base from V and 6 bases from J, the junction contained 10 bases not matched to a gene. This CDR3 comprises 15 residues.

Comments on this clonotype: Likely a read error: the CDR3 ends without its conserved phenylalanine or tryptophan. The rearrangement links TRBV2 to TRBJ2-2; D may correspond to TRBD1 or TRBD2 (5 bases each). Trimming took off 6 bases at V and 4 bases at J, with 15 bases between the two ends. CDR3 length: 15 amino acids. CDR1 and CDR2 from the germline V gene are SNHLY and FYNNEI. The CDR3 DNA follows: TGTGCCAGCAGAACCCCGGGACGGAGCACCGGGGAGCTGTTTTGT. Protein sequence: CASRTPGRSTGELFC.

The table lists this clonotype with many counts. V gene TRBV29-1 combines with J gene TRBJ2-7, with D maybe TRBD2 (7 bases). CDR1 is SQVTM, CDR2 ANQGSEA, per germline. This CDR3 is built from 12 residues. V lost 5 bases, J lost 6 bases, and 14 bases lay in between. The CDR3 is CSVWGRGGEQYV. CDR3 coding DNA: TGCAGCGTTTGGGGAAGGGGGGGCGAGCAGTACGTC.

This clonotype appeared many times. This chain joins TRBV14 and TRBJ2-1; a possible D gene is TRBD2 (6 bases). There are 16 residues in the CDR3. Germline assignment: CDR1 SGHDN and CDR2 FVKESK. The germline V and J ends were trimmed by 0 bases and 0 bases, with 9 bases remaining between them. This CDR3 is CASSQDTGSSYNEQFF. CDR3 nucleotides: TGTGCCAGCAGCCAAGATACCGGGAGCTCCTACAATGAGCAGTTCTTC.

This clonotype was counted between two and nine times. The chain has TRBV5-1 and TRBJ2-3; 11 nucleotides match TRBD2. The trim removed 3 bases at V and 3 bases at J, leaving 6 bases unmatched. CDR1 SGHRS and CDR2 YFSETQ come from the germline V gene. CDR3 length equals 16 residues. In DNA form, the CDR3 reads TGCGCCAGCAGCTCGGGACTAGCGGCCGTGACAGATACGCAGTATTTT. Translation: CASSSGLAAVTDTQYF.

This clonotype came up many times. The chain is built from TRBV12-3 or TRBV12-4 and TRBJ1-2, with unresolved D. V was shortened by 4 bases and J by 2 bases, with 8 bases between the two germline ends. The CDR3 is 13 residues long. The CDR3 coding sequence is TGTGCCAGCAGTTCTCAGGTGAACTATGGCTACACCTTC. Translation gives CASSSQVNYGYTF.

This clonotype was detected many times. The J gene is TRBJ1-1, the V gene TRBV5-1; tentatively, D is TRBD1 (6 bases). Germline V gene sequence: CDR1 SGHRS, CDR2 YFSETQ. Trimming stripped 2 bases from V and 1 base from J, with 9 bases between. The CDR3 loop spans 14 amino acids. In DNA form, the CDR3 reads TGCGCCAGCAGCTTAGGACAGCCGAACACTGAAGCTTTCTTT. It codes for CASSLGQPNTEAFF.

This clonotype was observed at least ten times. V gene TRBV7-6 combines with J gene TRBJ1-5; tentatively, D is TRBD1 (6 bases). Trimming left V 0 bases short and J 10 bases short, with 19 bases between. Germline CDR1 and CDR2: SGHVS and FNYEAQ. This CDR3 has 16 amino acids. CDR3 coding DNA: TGTGCCAGCAGCTTAGCGCACAGGGAAGCCCGAGGACCCCAGCATTTT. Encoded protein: CASSLAHREARGPQHF.

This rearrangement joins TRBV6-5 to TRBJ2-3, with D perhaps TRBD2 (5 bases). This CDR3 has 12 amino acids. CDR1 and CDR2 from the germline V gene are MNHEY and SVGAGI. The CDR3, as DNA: TGTGCTTCGCGCCGGGCGGGCGATACGCAGTATTTT. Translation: CASRRAGDTQYF.

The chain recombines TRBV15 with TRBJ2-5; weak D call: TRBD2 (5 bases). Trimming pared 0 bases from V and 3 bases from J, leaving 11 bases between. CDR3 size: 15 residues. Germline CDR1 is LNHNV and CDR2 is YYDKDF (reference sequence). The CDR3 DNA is TGTGCCACCAGCAGAGAGCTCGGACTGAAAGAGACCCAGTACTTC. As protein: CATSRELGLKETQYF.

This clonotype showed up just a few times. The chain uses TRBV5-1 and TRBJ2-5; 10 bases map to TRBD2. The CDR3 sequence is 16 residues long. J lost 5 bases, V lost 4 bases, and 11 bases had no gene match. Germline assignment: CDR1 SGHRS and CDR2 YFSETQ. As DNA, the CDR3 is TGCGCCAGCAGCCCCAATATACTAGCGGGAATGGAGACCCAGTACTTC. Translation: CASSPNILAGMETQYF.

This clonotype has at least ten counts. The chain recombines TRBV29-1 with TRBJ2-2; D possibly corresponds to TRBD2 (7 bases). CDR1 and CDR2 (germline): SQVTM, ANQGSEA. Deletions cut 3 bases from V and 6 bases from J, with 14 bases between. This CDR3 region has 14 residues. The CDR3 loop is CSVDGQGRAGELFF. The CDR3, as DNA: TGCAGCGTTGATGGGCAGGGGAGGGCCGGGGAGCTGTTTTTT.

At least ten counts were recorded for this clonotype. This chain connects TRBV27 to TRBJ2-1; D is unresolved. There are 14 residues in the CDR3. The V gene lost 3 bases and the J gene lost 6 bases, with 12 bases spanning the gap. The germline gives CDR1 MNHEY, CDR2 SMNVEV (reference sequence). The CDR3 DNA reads TGTGCCAGCAGTTTGACGGTTACCGGCAATGAGCAGTTCTTC. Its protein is CASSLTVTGNEQFF.

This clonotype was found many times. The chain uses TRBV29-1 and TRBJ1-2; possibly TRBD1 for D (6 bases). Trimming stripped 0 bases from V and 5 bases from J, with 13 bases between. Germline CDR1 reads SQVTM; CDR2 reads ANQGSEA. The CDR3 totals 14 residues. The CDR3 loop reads CSVEDPDRLYGYTF. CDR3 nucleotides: TGCAGCGTTGAAGATCCCGACAGGTTATATGGCTACACCTTC.

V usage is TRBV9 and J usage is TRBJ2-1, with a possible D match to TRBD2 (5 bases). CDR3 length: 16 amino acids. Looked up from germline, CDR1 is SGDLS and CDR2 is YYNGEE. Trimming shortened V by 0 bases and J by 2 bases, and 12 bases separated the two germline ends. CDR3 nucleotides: TGTGCCAGCAGCGTAGAGGTAGCGCCCCCCTACAATGAGCAGTTCTTC. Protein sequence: CASSVEVAPPYNEQFF.

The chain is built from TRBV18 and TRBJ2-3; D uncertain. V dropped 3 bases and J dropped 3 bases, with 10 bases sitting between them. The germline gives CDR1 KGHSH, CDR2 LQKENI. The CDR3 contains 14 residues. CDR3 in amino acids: CASSPQKATDTQYF. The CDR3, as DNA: TGTGCCAGCTCACCTCAAAAGGCGACAGATACGCAGTATTTT.